These 5 T cell receptor beta chains share one sample of origin, sequenced in a study of control samples from healthy donors and cancer patients. The protocol was immunoSEQ multiplex PCR, while the TCRdb copy is restricted to in-frame clones and leaves out a portion. The sample lists 90,000 to 100,000 clones; 79% were seen once. Material: blood. The receptors originated from a woman between 25 and 40 years old in good health.

The chain employs TRBV19 and TRBJ1-2; maybe TRBD1 (5 bases). The CDR3 loop spans 13 amino acids. Trimming removed 5 bases at V and 4 bases at J, with 11 bases between. CDR1 is LNHDA and CDR2 is SQIVND in the germline V gene (reference sequence). Here the CDR3 reads CASSPGYGYGYTF. For the CDR3, the DNA is TGTGCCAGTAGTCCAGGGTACGGCTATGGCTACACCTTC. Together with reference TRBV19 and TRBJ1-2, the CDR3 gives the full variable domain: DGGITQSPKYLFRKEGQNVTLSCEQNLNHDAMYWYRQDPGQGLRLIYYSQIVNDFQKGDIAEGYSVSREKKESFPLTVTSAQKNPTAFYLCASSPGYGYGYTFGSGTRLTVV.

This clone has a handful of counts. The V call is TRBV5-4, the J call TRBJ1-2, with TRBD1 as a possible D gene (6 bases). This CDR3 spans 15 amino acids. The germline gives CDR1 SGHNT, CDR2 YYREEE (reference sequence). V was cut by 4 bases and J by 0 bases, with 13 bases left in between. CDR3 protein: CASSPKGVSNYGYTF. The CDR3 DNA reads as TGTGCCAGCAGCCCGAAGGGGGTGTCTAACTATGGCTACACCTTC.

The rearrangement joins TRBV6-4 to TRBJ2-2; D is uncertain. V dropped 3 bases and J dropped 6 bases, with 8 bases sitting between them. The CDR3 runs 13 residues. CDR1 is MRHNA, CDR2 SNTAGT, per germline. The CDR3 region is CASSEVFAGELFF. CDR3 coding DNA: TGTGCCAGCAGTGAGGTTTTCGCCGGGGAGCTGTTTTTT.

V is TRBV4-2 and J is TRBJ2-5; possibly TRBD1 for D (5 bases). Germline V gene lookup returns CDR1 LGHNA and CDR2 YNFKEQ. This CDR3 comprises 15 residues. V dropped 0 bases and J dropped 2 bases, with 10 bases sitting between them. The DNA for the CDR3 is TGTGCCAGCAGCCAAGACCTCAGGGATCAAGAGACCCAGTACTTC. Protein sequence: CASSQDLRDQETQYF.

The V and J genes are TRBV2 and TRBJ2-5, with 7 bases fitting TRBD1. The J segment lost 1 base and the V segment lost 8 bases, leaving 13 bases of the junction unmatched. The CDR3 totals 16 residues. CDR1 SNHLY and CDR2 FYNNEI come from the germline V gene. The CDR3 loop reads CASQPKTGPRQETQYF. In DNA form, the CDR3 reads TGTGCCAGCCAGCCCAAGACAGGGCCACGCCAAGAGACCCAGTACTTC.